The sequence of this T cell receptor beta chain was determined in a study of blood T cell repertoires in COVID-19. The CDR3 length is 15 residues. J lost 2 bases, V lost 3 bases, and 9 bases had no gene match. Germline V lookup: CDR1 GTSNPN, CDR2 SVGIG (reference sequence). Study processing details: Researchers report that nucleated cell counts were estimated from reference gene primer amplification. Clones were sequenced by immunoSEQ multiplex PCR, and TCRdb holds only the in-frame ones, with some missing. That table furnishes V, J and clone size, whereas the DNA furnished D and trimming. The sample has roughly 140,000 clones, about 86% seen once.

The clonotype comes from a woman between 40 and 55 years old with acute or convalescent COVID-19. The chain uses TRBV30 and TRBJ1-1, with 7 positions matching TRBD1. Sequenced material: peripheral blood. The chain's CDR3 is CAWREMGQLNTEAFF. DNA of the CDR3: TGTGCCTGGAGGGAAATGGGACAGCTCAACACTGAAGCTTTCTTT.